The clone carrying this TCR beta chain turned up a few times. The entry originates in a study of tumor-infiltrating lymphocytes in localized non-small cell lung cancer. Across the whole study: Patients included smokers and never-smokers with various histologies, some sampled after neoadjuvant chemotherapy.

Generated by immunoSEQ multiplex PCR, the TCRdb table keeps only in-frame clones and is missing some. The table records over 2,500 clones, over 40% of them present only once. Trimming took 9 bases from V and 7 from J; bases not matched to a gene: 6. CDR1 is SGHTA and CDR2 is FQGNSA in the germline V gene. The CDR3 covers 13 residues. The TCR originated in a human donor with non-small cell lung cancer. The sequencing sample was made of uninvolved lung tissue not adjacent to the tumor. The gene calls are TRBV7-2 and TRBJ1-6; 7 bases fit TRBD1. Here the CDR3 reads CASNRGVNSPLHF. CDR3 DNA sequence: TGTGCCAGTAACAGGGGTGTGAATTCACCCCTCCACTTT.